This TCR beta chain was captured in a study of T cells after yellow fever vaccination. Findings and caveats of the study: The booster response re-showed most primary clones: approximately 95% CD4, 88% CD8. Relatively few clonotypes were ones that appeared in both CD4 and CD8 compartments.

The authors made TCR cDNA by 5'RACE template switching, adding a universal primer site and UMIs. In TCRdb, the 5' RACE reads were re-called with MiXCR into one record per CDR3 protein. The sample shows around 310,000 distinct CDR3 sequences, approximately 9% of them seen only once. As concerns this clonotype: No antigen is known for it.

From germline, CDR1 is MDHEN and CDR2 SYDVKM. With 6 bases removed from V and 7 bases from J, the gap between germline ends came to 27 bases. This CDR3 is 17 amino acids long. This TCR was recovered from a man aged 18 to 30 who received the YFV17D yellow fever vaccine. The sequences come from PBMCs, collected on the day of the first yellow fever vaccination. The chain recombines TRBV28 with TRBJ1-2; D is unclear. The CDR3 region is CASSSGQVRADLSGYTF. The DNA for the CDR3 is TGTGCCAGCAGCTCCGGGCAGGTGAGGGCGGACCTAAGTGGCTACACCTTC.